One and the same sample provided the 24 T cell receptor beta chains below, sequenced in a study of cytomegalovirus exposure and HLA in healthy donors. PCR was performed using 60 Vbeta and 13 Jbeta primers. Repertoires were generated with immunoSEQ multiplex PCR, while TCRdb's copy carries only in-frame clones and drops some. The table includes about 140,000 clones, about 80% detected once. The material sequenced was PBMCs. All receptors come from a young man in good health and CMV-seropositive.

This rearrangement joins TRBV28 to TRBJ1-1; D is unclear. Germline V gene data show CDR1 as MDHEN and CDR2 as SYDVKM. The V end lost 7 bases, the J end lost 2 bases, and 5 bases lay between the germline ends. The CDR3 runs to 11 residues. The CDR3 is CASTVNTEAFF. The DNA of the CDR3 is TGTGCCAGCACCGTAAACACTGAAGCTTTCTTT.

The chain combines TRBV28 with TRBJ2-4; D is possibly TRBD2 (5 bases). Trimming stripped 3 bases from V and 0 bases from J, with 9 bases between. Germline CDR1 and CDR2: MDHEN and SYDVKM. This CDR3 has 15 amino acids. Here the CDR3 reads CASSLSGGAKNIQYF. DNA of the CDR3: TGTGCCAGCAGTTTGTCAGGAGGAGCCAAAAACATTCAGTACTTC.

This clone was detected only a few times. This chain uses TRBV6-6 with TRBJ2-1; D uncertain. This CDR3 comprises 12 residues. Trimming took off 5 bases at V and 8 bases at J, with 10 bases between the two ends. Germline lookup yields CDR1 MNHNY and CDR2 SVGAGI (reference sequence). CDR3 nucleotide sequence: TGTGCCAGCAGTCCGCCCGGTCATGAGCAGTTCTTC. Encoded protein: CASSPPGHEQFF.

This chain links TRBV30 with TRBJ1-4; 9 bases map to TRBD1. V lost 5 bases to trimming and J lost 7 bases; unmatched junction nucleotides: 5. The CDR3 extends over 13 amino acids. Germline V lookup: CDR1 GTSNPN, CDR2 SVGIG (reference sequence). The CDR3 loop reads CAWGQGNGEKLFF. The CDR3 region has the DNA TGTGCCTGGGGACAGGGGAATGGTGAAAAACTGTTTTTT.

The DNA for the CDR3 is TGTGCCAGCAGCTTACTCCTGTCGTGGGGCGCGGGAGGGGCCAACGTCCTGACTTTC. Protein product: CASSLLLSWGAGGANVLTF. The chain links TRBV7-9 to TRBJ2-6, with D possibly being TRBD2 (6 bases). Germline V gives CDR1 SEHNR, CDR2 FQNEAQ (reference sequence). Trimming cost V 2 bases and J 4 bases, with 21 bases left between them. The CDR3 loop spans 19 amino acids.

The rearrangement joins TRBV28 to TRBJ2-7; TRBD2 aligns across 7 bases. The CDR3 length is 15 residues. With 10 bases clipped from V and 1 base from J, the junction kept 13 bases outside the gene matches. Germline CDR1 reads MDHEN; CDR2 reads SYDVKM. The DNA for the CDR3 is TGTGCCACCTCCGGTTCGGGGGAGGGGTCCTACGAGCAGTACTTC. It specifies CATSGSGEGSYEQYF.

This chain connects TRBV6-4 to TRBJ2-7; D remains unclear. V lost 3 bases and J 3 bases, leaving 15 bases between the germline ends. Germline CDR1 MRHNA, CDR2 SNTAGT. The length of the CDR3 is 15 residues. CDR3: CASSERSGQNYEQYF. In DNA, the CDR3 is TGTGCCAGCAGTGAACGAAGTGGGCAGAACTACGAGCAGTACTTC.

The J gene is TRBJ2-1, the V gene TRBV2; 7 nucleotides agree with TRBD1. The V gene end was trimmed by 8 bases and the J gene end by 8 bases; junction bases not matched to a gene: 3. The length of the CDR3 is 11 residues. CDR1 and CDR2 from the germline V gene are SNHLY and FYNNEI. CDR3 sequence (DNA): TGTGCCAGCCGACAGGGAGATGAGCAGTTCTTC. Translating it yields CASRQGDEQFF.

The CDR3 coding sequence is TGTGCCTGGAGGGGGACAGGGGTAAGGAGCAATCAGCCCCAGCATTTT. Translating gives CAWRGTGVRSNQPQHF. This chain uses TRBV30 with TRBJ1-5; TRBD1 matches at 10 bases. The length of the CDR3 is 16 residues. CDR1 and CDR2 (germline): GTSNPN, SVGIG (reference sequence). The junction had 6 bases not matched to a gene; V was cut back by 3 bases and J by 1 base.

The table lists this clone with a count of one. The CDR3 spells CASSADTGELFF. The CDR3 coding sequence is TGTGCCAGCAGTGCTGACACCGGGGAGCTGTTTTTT. The V and J genes are TRBV6-4 and TRBJ2-2, with D unclear. From germline, CDR1 is MRHNA and CDR2 SNTAGT. The CDR3 length is 12 residues. V shed 4 bases and J shed 3 bases, with 3 bases lying between them.

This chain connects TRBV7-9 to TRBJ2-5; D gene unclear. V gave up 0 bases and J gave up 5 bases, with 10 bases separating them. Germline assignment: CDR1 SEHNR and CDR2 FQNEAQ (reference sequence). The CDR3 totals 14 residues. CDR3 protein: CASSLAGGGETQYF. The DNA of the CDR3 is TGTGCCAGCAGCTTAGCCGGCGGTGGGGAGACCCAGTACTTC.

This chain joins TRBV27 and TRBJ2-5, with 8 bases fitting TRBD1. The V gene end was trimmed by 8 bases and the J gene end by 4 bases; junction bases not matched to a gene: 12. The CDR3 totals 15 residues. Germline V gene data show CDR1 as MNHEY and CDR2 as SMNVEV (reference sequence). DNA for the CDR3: TGTGCCAGCGAAAGGACAGGGACATTGAGAGAGACCCAGTACTTC. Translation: CASERTGTLRETQYF.

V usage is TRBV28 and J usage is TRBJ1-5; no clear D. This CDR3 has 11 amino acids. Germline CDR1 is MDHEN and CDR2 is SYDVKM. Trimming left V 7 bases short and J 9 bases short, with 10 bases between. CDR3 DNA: TGTGCCAGCACTTCGTCGCGGCCCCAGCATTTT. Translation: CASTSSRPQHF.

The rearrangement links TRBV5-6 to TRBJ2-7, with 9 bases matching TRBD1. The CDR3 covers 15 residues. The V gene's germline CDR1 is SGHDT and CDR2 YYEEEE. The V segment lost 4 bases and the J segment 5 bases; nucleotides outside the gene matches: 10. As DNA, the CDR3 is TGTGCCAGCAGCCAATCGACAGGGGGAGCCCACGAGCAGTACTTC. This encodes CASSQSTGGAHEQYF.

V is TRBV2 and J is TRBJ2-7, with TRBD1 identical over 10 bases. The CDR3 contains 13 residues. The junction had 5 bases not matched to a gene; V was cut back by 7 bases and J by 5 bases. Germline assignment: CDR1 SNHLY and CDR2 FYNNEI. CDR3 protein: CASKVGQGDEQYF. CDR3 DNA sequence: TGTGCCAGCAAGGTAGGACAGGGGGACGAGCAGTACTTC.

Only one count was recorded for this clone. The CDR3 region is CASSGRQGYNQPQHF. The CDR3 coding sequence is TGTGCCAGCAGTGGCAGACAGGGGTACAATCAGCCCCAGCATTTT. The chain has TRBV6-1 and TRBJ1-5; 8 bases line up with TRBD1. The germline V gene encodes CDR1 MNHNS and CDR2 SASEGT. The CDR3 spans 15 residues. The V and J ends lost 4 bases and 3 bases, in that order; junction bases with no gene match: 5.

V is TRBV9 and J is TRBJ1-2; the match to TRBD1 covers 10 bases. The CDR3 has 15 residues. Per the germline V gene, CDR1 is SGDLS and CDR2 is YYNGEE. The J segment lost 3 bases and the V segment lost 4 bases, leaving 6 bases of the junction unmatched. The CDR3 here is CASSPEGQGYYGYTF. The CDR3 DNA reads TGTGCCAGCAGCCCCGAGGGACAGGGGTACTATGGCTACACCTTC.

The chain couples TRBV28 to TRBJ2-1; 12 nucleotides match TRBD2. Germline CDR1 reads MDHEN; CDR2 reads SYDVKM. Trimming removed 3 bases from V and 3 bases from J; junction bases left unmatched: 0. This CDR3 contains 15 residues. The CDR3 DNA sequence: TGTGCCAGCAGTTTGACTAGCGGGAGCTACAATGAGCAGTTCTTC. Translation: CASSLTSGSYNEQFF.

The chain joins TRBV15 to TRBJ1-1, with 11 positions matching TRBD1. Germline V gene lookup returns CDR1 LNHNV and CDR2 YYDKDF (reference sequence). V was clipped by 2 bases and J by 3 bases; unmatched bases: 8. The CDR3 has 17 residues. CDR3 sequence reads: CATSRRRTGGSDTEAFF. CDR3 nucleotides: TGTGCCACCAGCAGAAGAAGGACAGGGGGCAGCGACACTGAAGCTTTCTTT. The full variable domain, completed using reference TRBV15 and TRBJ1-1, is DAMVIQNPRYQVTQFGKPVTLSCSQTLNHNVMYWYQQKSSQAPKLLFHYYDKDFNNEADTPDNFQSRRPNTSFCFLDIRSPGLGDTAMYLCATSRRRTGGSDTEAFFGQGTRLTVV.

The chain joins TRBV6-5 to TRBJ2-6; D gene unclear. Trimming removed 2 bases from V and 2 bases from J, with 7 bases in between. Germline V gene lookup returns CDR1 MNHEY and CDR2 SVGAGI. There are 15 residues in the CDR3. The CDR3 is CASSYGEAGANVLTF. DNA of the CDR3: TGTGCCAGCAGTTACGGTGAGGCTGGGGCCAACGTCCTGACTTTC.

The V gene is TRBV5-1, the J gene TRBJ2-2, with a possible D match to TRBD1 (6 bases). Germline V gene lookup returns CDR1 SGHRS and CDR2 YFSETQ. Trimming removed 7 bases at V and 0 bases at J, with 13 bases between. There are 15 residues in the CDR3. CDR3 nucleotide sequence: TGCGCCAGCCAACCGGGACACTCGAACACCGGGGAGCTGTTTTTT. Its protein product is CASQPGHSNTGELFF.

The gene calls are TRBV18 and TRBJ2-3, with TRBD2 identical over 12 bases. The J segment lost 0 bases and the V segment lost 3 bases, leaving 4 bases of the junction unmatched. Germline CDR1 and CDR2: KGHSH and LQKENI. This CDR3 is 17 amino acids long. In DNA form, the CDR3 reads TGTGCCAGCTCACCGAGGACTAGCGGGACTAGCACAGATACGCAGTATTTT. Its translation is CASSPRTSGTSTDTQYF.

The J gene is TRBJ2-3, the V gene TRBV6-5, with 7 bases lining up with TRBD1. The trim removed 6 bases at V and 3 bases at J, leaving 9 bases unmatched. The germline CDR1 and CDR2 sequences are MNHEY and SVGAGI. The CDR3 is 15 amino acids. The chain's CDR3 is CASRRTGAWTDTQYF. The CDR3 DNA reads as TGTGCCAGCAGACGGACAGGTGCGTGGACAGATACGCAGTATTTT.

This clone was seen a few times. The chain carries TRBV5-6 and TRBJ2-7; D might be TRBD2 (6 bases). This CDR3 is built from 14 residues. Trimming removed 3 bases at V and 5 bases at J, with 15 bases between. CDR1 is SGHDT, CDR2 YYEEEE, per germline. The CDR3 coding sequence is TGTGCCAGCAGCTCCAGGCGGGGATGGGACGAGCAGTACTTC. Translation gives CASSSRRGWDEQYF.